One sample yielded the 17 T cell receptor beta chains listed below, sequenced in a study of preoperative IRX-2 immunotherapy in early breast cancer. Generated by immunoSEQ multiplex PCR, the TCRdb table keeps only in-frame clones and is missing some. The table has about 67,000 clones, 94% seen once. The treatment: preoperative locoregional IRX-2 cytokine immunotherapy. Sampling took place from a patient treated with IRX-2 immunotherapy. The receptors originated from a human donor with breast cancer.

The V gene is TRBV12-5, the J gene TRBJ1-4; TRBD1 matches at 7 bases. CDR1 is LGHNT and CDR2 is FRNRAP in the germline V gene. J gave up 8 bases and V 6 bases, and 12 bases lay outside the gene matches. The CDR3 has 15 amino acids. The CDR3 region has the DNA TGTGCTAGTGGGGTCGCAACAGGGGAAAAGGAAAAACTGTTTTTT. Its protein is CASGVATGEKEKLFF.

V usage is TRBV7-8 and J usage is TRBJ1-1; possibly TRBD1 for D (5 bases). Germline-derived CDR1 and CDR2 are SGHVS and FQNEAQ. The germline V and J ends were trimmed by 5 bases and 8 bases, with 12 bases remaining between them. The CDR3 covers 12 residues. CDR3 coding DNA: TGTGCCAGCAGCCGCGGGGGAGGGGAAGCTTTCTTT. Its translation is CASSRGGGEAFF.

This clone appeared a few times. The CDR3 DNA sequence: TGTGCCAGCAGTGTTTTGCGCTTCGAGCAGTACTTC. Translated, it gives CASSVLRFEQYF. V is TRBV6-1 and J is TRBJ2-7; no firm D call. The CDR3 has 12 amino acids. CDR1 and CDR2 from the germline V gene are MNHNS and SASEGT. V dropped 4 bases and J dropped 6 bases, with 10 bases sitting between them.

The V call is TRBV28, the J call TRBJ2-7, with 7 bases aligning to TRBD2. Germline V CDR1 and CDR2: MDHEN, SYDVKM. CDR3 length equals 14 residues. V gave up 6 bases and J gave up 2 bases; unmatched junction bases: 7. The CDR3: CASRVGGGAYEQYF. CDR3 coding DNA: TGTGCCAGCAGAGTGGGGGGGGGAGCCTACGAGCAGTACTTC.

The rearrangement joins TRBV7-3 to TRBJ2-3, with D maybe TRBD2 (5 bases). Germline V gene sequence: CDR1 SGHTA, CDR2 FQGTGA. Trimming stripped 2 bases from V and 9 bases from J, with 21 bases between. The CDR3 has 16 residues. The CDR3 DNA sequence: TGTGCCAGCAGCTTAGCTCGGGATATTAGCTGGATCACGCAGTATTTT. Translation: CASSLARDISWITQYF.

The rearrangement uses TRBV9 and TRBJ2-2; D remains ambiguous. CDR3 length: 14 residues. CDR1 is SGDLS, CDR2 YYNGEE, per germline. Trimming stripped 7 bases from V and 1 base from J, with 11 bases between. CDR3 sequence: CASRHWGNTGELFF. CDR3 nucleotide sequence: TGTGCCAGCCGCCATTGGGGGAACACCGGGGAGCTGTTTTTT.

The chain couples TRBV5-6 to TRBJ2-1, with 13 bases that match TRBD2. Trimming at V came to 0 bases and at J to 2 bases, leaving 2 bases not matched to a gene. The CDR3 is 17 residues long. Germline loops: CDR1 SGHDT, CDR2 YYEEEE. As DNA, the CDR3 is TGTGCCAGCAGCTTGGTACTAGCGGGGGGGCCCTACAATGAGCAGTTCTTC. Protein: CASSLVLAGGPYNEQFF.

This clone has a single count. CDR3 sequence (DNA): TGCGCCAGCAGCTTGGAGGCCAGGGGGTACGAGCAGTACTTC. Translated, it gives CASSLEARGYEQYF. The chain recombines TRBV5-1 with TRBJ2-7, with 7 nucleotides matching TRBD1. Trimming removed 0 bases from V and 4 bases from J; junction bases left unmatched: 4. CDR1 is SGHRS and CDR2 is YFSETQ in the germline V gene. The CDR3 contains 14 residues. The variable domain in full, with the rest retrieved from reference TRBV5-1 and TRBJ2-7, is KAGVTQTPRYLIKTRGQQVTLSCSPISGHRSVSWYQQTPGQGLQFLFEYFSETQRNKGNFPGRFSGRQFSNSRSEMNVSTLELGDSALYLCASSLEARGYEQYFGPGTRLTVT.

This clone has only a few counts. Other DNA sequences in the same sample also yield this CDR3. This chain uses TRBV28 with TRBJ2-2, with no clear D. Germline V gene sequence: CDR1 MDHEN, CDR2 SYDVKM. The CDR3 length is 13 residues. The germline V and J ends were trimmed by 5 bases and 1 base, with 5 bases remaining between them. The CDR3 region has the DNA TGTGCCAGCAGTGCACAGAACACCGGGGAGCTGTTTTTT. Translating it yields CASSAQNTGELFF.

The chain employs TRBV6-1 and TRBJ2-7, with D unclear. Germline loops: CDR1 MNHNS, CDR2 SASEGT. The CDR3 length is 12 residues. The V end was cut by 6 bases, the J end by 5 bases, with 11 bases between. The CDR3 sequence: CASRIPKDEQYF. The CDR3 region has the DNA TGTGCCAGCAGGATTCCAAAAGACGAGCAGTACTTC.

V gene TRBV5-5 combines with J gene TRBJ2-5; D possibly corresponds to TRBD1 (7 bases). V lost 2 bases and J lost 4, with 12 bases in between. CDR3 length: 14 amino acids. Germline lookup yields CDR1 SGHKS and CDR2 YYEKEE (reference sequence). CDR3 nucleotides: TGTGCCAGCAGCTTTGCAGGGGGGCGAGAGACCCAGTACTTC. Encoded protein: CASSFAGGRETQYF. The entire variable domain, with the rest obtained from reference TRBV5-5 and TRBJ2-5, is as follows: DAGVTQSPTHLIKTRGQQVTLRCSPISGHKSVSWYQQVLGQGPQFIFQYYEKEERGRGNFPDRFSARQFPNYSSELNVNALLLGDSALYLCASSFAGGRETQYFGPGTRLLVL.

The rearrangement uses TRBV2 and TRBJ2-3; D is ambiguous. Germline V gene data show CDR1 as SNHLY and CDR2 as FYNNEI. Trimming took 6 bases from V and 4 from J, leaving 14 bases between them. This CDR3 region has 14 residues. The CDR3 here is CASRALINADTQYF. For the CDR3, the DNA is TGTGCCAGCAGGGCTCTTATTAATGCAGATACGCAGTATTTT.

Here the CDR3 reads CSVVGRLTMNTEAFF. The DNA for the CDR3 is TGCAGCGTCGTAGGCAGACTGACAATGAACACTGAAGCTTTCTTT. This chain links TRBV29-1 with TRBJ1-1; D unclear. CDR3 size: 15 residues. Trimming removed 6 bases at V and 0 bases at J, with 17 bases between. Germline-derived CDR1 and CDR2 are SQVTM and ANQGSEA.

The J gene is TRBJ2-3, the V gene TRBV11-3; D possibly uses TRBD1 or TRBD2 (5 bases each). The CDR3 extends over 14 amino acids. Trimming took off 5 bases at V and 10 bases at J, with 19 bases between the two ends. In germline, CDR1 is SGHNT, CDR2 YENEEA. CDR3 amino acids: CASSLRFGTSPQYF. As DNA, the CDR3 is TGTGCCAGCAGCCTCCGTTTCGGGACGAGCCCGCAGTATTTT.

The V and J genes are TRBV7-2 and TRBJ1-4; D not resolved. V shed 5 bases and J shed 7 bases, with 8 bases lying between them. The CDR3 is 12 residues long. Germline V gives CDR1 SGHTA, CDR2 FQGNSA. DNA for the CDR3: TGTGCCAGCAGCCACCACGGTGAAAAACTGTTTTTT. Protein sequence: CASSHHGEKLFF.

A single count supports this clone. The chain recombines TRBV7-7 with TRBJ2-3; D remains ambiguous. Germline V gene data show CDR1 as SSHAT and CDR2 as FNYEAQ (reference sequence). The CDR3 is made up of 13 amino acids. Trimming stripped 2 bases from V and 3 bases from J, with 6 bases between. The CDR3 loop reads CASSLTGTDTQYF. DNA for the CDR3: TGTGCCAGCAGCTTAACCGGTACAGATACGCAGTATTTT.

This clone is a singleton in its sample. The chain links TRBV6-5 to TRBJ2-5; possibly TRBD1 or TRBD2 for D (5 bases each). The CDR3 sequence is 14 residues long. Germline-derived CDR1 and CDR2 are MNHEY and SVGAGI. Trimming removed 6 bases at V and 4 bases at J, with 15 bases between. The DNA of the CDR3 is TGTGCCAGCAGCCTTTTAGGGGAGTCAGAGACCCAGTACTTC. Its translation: CASSLLGESETQYF.